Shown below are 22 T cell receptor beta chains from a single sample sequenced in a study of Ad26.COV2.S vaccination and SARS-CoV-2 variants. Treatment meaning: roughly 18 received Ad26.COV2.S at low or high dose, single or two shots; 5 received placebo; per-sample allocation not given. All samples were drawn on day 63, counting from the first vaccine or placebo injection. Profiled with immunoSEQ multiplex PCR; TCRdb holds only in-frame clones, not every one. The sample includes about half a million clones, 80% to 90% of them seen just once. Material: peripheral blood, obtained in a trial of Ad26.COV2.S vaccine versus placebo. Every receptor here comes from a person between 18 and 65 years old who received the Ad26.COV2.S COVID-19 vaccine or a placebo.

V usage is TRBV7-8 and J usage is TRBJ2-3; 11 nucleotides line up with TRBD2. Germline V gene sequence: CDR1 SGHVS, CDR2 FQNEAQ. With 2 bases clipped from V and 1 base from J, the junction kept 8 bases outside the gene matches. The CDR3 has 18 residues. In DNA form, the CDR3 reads TGTGCCAGCAGCTTATGGGCTAGCGGGGGGACCGGCACAGATACGCAGTATTTT. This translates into CASSLWASGGTGTDTQYF.

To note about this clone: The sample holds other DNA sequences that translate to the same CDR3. Here the CDR3 reads CASSPRTDSGNTIYF. For the CDR3, the DNA is TGTGCCAGCTCACCAAGGACAGACTCTGGAAACACCATATATTTT. The V call is TRBV18, the J call TRBJ1-3; TRBD1 might be the D (6 bases). Germline CDR1 is KGHSH and CDR2 is LQKENI. Trimming pared 2 bases from V and 0 bases from J, leaving 8 bases between. There are 15 residues in the CDR3.

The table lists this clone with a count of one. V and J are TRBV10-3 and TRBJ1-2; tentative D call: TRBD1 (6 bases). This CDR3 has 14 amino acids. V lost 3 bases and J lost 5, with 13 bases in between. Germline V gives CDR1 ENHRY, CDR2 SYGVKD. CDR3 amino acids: CAISEWGGRYGYTF. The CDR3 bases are TGTGCCATCAGTGAATGGGGGGGCCGTTATGGCTACACCTTC.

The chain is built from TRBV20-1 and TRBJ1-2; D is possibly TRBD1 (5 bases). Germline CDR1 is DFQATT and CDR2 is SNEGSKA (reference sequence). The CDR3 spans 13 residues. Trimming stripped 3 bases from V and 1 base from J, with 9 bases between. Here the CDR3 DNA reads TGCAGTGCTAGTAGACAGAGTAACTATGGCTACACCTTC. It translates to CSASRQSNYGYTF.

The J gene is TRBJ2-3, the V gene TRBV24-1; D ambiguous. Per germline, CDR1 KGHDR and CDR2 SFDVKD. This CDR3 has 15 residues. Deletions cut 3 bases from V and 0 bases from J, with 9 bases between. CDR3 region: CATSDATVSTDTQYF. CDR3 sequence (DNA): TGTGCCACCAGTGATGCTACGGTTAGCACAGATACGCAGTATTTT.

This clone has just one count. The CDR3 protein is CASSFQGEDTEAFF. For the CDR3, the DNA is TGTGCCAGCAGCTTTCAGGGAGAGGACACTGAAGCTTTCTTT. This rearrangement joins TRBV7-9 to TRBJ1-1, with a tentative D call TRBD1 (5 bases). The V and J ends lost 3 bases and 3 bases respectively, with 11 bases between them. CDR1 and CDR2 from the germline V gene are SEHNR and FQNEAQ (reference sequence). The CDR3 is 14 amino acids.

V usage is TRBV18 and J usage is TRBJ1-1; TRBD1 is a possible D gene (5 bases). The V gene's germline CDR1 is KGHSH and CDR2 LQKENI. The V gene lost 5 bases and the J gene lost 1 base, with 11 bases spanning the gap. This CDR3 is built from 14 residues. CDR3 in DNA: TGTGCCAGCTCATGGGCAGGGCGGAACACTGAAGCTTTCTTT. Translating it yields CASSWAGRNTEAFF.

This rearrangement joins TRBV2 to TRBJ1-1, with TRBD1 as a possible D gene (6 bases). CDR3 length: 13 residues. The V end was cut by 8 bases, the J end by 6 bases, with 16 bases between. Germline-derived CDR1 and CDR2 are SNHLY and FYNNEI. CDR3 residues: CASQGPHLSEAFF. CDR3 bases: TGTGCCAGCCAGGGGCCGCATCTCTCTGAAGCTTTCTTT. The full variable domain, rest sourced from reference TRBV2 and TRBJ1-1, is EPEVTQTPSHQVTQMGQEVILRCVPISNHLYFYWYRQILGQKVEFLVSFYNNEISEKSEIFDDQFSVERPDGSNFTLKIRSTKLEDSAMYFCASQGPHLSEAFFGQGTRLTVV.

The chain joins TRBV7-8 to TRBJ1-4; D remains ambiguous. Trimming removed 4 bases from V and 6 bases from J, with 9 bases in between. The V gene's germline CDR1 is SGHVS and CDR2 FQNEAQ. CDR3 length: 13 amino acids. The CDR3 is CASSYFADEKLFF. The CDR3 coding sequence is TGTGCCAGCAGCTACTTCGCGGATGAAAAACTGTTTTTT.

The CDR3 nucleotides read TGTGCCAGCAGCTCCGAACAGGGGAAGACAAACACCATATATTTT. Protein product: CASSSEQGKTNTIYF. The rearrangement joins TRBV2 to TRBJ1-3; 7 nucleotides align to TRBD1. Unmatched junction bases numbered 11, after V lost 6 bases and J lost 6 bases. CDR1 is SNHLY and CDR2 is FYNNEI in the germline V gene. The CDR3 contains 15 residues.

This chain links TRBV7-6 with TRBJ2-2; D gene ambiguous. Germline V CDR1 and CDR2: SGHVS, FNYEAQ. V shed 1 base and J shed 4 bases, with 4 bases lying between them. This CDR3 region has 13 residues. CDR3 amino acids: CASSLEPTGELFF. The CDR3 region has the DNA TGTGCCAGCAGCTTAGAACCCACCGGGGAGCTGTTTTTT.

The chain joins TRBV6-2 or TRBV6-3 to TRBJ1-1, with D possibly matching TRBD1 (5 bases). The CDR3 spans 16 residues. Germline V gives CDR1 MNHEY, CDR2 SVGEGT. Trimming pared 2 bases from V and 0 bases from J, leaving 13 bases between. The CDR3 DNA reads TGTGCCAGCAGTTACACCACGACAGTGATGAACACTGAAGCTTTCTTT. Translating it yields CASSYTTTVMNTEAFF.

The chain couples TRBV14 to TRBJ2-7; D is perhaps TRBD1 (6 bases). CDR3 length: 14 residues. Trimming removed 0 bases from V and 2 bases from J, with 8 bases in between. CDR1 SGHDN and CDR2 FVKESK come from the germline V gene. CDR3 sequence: CASSQDWGPYEQYF. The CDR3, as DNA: TGTGCCAGCAGCCAAGATTGGGGGCCCTACGAGCAGTACTTC.

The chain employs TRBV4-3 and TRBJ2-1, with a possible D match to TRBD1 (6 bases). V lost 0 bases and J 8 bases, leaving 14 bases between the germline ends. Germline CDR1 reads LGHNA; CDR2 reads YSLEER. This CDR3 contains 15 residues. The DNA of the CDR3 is TGCGCCAGCAGCCAAGACGGTCGGAACAGGGATGAGCAGTTCTTC. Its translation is CASSQDGRNRDEQFF.

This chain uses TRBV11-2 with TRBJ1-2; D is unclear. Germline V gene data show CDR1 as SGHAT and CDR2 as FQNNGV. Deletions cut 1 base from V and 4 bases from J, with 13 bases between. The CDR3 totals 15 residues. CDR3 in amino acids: CASSLALDMPYGYTF. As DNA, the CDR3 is TGTGCCAGCAGCTTAGCCCTTGACATGCCCTATGGCTACACCTTC.

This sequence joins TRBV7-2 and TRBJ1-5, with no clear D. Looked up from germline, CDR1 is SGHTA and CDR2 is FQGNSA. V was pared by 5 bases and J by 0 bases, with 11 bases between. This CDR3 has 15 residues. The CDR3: CASSPEPYSNQPQHF. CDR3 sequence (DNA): TGTGCCAGCAGCCCAGAACCTTATAGCAATCAGCCCCAGCATTTT.

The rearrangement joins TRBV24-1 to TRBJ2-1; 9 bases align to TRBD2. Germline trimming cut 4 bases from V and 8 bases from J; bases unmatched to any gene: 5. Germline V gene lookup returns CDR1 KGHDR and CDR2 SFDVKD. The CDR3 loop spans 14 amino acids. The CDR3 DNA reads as TGTGCCACCAGTGACCGTAGCGGGAGCGATGAGCAGTTCTTC. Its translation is CATSDRSGSDEQFF.

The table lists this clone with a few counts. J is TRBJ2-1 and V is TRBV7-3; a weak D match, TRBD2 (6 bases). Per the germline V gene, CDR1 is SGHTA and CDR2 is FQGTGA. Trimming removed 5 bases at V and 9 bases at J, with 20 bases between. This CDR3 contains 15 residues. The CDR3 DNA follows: TGTGCCAGCAGCCTGCCCGGGAGAGCGGGCGGTGAGCAGTTCTTC. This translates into CASSLPGRAGGEQFF.

This CDR3 reads CASSYRGNQPQHF. The CDR3 bases are TGTGCCAGCAGTTACAGGGGCAATCAGCCCCAGCATTTT. This chain links TRBV6-2 or TRBV6-3 with TRBJ1-5, with D hard to call. The CDR3 sequence is 13 residues long. Trimming removed 2 bases from V and 2 bases from J, with 4 bases in between. CDR1 and CDR2 from the germline V gene are MNHEY and SVGEGT.

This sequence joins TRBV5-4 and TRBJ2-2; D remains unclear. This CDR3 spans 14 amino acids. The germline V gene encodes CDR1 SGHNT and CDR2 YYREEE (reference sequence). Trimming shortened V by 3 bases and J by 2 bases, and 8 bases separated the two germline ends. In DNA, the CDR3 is TGTGCCAGCAGCTATCTACCTAACACCGGGGAGCTGTTTTTT. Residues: CASSYLPNTGELFF.

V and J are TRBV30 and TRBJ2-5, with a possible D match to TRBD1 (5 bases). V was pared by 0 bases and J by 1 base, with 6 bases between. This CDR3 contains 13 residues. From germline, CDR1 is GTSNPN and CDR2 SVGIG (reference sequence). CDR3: CAWSVQVQETQYF. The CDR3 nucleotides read TGTGCCTGGAGTGTACAGGTCCAAGAGACCCAGTACTTC. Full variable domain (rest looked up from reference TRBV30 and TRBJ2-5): SQTIHQWPATLVQPVGSPLSLECTVEGTSNPNLYWYRQAAGRGLQLLFYSVGIGQISSEVPQNLSASRPQDRQFILSSKKLLLSDSGFYLCAWSVQVQETQYFGPGTRLLVL.

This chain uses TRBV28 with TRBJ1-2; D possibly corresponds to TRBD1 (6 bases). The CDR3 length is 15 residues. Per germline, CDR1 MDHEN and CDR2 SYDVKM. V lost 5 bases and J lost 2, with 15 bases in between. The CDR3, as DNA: TGTGCCAGCAGTATTCCGGGACACCGAAACTATGGCTACACCTTC. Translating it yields CASSIPGHRNYGYTF.